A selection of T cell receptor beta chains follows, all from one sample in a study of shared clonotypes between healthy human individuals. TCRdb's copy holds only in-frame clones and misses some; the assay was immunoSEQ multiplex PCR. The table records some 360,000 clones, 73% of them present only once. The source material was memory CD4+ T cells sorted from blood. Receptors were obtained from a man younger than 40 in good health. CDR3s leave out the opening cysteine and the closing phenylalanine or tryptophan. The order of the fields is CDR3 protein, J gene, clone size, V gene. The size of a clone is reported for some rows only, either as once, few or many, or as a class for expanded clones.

CDR3aa: ASSVLREGTYNEQF; j_gene: TRBJ2-1; abundance: NA; v_gene: TRBV9
CDR3aa: ASSTSGLTDTQY; j_gene: TRBJ2-3; abundance: NA; v_gene: TRBV5-1
CDR3aa: ASSLGRVQPQH; j_gene: TRBJ1-5; abundance: NA; v_gene: TRBV7-2
CDR3aa: ASSQGGTDTKNIQY; j_gene: TRBJ2-4; abundance: few; v_gene: TRBV14
CDR3aa: ASSVSWGKETQY; j_gene: TRBJ2-5; abundance: NA; v_gene: TRBV9
CDR3aa: ASSQDSAGAMNTEAF; j_gene: TRBJ1-1; abundance: few; v_gene: TRBV4-3
CDR3aa: ASSLALGRSNEQF; j_gene: TRBJ2-1; abundance: NA; v_gene: TRBV5-4
CDR3aa: ASSLGVEYTGELF; j_gene: TRBJ2-2; abundance: NA; v_gene: TRBV28
CDR3aa: ASRGWEFGEAF; j_gene: TRBJ1-1; abundance: NA; v_gene: TRBV6-1
CDR3aa: ASVLSTGGTYGYT; j_gene: TRBJ1-2; abundance: once; v_gene: TRBV28
CDR3aa: ASSSLDLNYEQY; j_gene: TRBJ2-7; abundance: NA; v_gene: TRBV27
CDR3aa: ASRANPTGELF; j_gene: TRBJ2-2; abundance: many; v_gene: TRBV7-3
CDR3aa: AWTSGQGNTEAF; j_gene: TRBJ1-1; abundance: few; v_gene: TRBV30
CDR3aa: ASSLVGARAGGYT; j_gene: TRBJ1-2; abundance: NA; v_gene: TRBV7-9
CDR3aa: ASSVGDRLEEKLF; j_gene: TRBJ1-4; abundance: few; v_gene: TRBV2
CDR3aa: ASSDRGREKLF; j_gene: TRBJ1-4; abundance: NA; v_gene: TRBV25-1
CDR3aa: ASSPGRGSYEQY; j_gene: TRBJ2-7; abundance: NA; v_gene: TRBV5-1
CDR3aa: ASLLTSSGYNEQF; j_gene: TRBJ2-1; abundance: few; v_gene: TRBV7-2
CDR3aa: ASSTGPTGSGNTIY; j_gene: TRBJ1-3; abundance: NA; v_gene: TRBV5-1
CDR3aa: ASSQQGGGTEAF; j_gene: TRBJ1-1; abundance: NA; v_gene: TRBV13
CDR3aa: ASSLAASGRGYTEQF; j_gene: TRBJ2-1; abundance: few; v_gene: TRBV11-2
CDR3aa: ASSVQGGEDGYT; j_gene: TRBJ1-2; abundance: NA; v_gene: TRBV19
CDR3aa: TSSRDINEKLF; j_gene: TRBJ1-4; abundance: NA; v_gene: TRBV18
CDR3aa: ASSTPTLLRGGYEQY; j_gene: TRBJ2-7; abundance: NA; v_gene: TRBV25-1
CDR3aa: ASSGSGQGETEAF; j_gene: TRBJ1-1; abundance: NA; v_gene: TRBV5-6
CDR3aa: ASSQVGDRGVYEQY; j_gene: TRBJ2-7; abundance: once; v_gene: TRBV4-2
CDR3aa: ASSNTRDRVGIRSNQPQH; j_gene: TRBJ1-5; abundance: NA; v_gene: TRBV19
CDR3aa: ASSPRGRASGANVLT; j_gene: TRBJ2-6; abundance: NA; v_gene: TRBV14
CDR3aa: VAGHEYTDTQY; j_gene: TRBJ2-3; abundance: NA; v_gene: TRBV28
CDR3aa: ASSLVGTSYEQY; j_gene: TRBJ2-7; abundance: NA; v_gene: TRBV5-1
CDR3aa: ASSPQTHRALGPYNEQF; j_gene: TRBJ2-1; abundance: NA; v_gene: TRBV7-8
CDR3aa: ASGKMGQAAGYT; j_gene: TRBJ1-2; abundance: NA; v_gene: TRBV7-2
CDR3aa: ASRDGTGGYGYT; j_gene: TRBJ1-2; abundance: NA; v_gene: TRBV5-1
CDR3aa: ASSGGQGVFGYT; j_gene: TRBJ1-2; abundance: NA; v_gene: TRBV27
CDR3aa: ASSTGGNQPQH; j_gene: TRBJ1-5; abundance: NA; v_gene: TRBV18
CDR3aa: ASSLGAGTRTDTQY; j_gene: TRBJ2-3; abundance: NA; v_gene: TRBV7-2
CDR3aa: ASSEVGRASGELF; j_gene: TRBJ2-2; abundance: NA; v_gene: TRBV6-1
CDR3aa: ASRQTESSYNEQF; j_gene: TRBJ2-1; abundance: NA; v_gene: TRBV4-3
CDR3aa: ASSGWTGQANYGYT; j_gene: TRBJ1-2; abundance: NA; v_gene: TRBV6-1
CDR3aa: ASSLVDRGGNQPQH; j_gene: TRBJ1-5; abundance: NA; v_gene: TRBV18
CDR3aa: ASRPGQWNTEAF; j_gene: TRBJ1-1; abundance: NA; v_gene: TRBV19
CDR3aa: ASSVAGTQQETQY; j_gene: TRBJ2-5; abundance: NA; v_gene: TRBV5-1
CDR3aa: ASSLAGQGISRTEAF; j_gene: TRBJ1-1; abundance: NA; v_gene: TRBV7-9
CDR3aa: ASSFGQGGTGELF; j_gene: TRBJ2-2; abundance: once; v_gene: TRBV27
CDR3aa: ASSLRGSQGTEAF; j_gene: TRBJ1-1; abundance: few; v_gene: TRBV7-9
CDR3aa: ASSPPALASYEQY; j_gene: TRBJ2-7; abundance: NA; v_gene: TRBV18
CDR3aa: ASRTSGDRVSSRQY; j_gene: TRBJ2-4; abundance: few; v_gene: TRBV2
CDR3aa: SVVIWSRTGRGDYGYT; j_gene: TRBJ1-2; abundance: few; v_gene: TRBV29-1
CDR3aa: ASSAGGLAGGTDTQY; j_gene: TRBJ2-3; abundance: NA; v_gene: TRBV5-1